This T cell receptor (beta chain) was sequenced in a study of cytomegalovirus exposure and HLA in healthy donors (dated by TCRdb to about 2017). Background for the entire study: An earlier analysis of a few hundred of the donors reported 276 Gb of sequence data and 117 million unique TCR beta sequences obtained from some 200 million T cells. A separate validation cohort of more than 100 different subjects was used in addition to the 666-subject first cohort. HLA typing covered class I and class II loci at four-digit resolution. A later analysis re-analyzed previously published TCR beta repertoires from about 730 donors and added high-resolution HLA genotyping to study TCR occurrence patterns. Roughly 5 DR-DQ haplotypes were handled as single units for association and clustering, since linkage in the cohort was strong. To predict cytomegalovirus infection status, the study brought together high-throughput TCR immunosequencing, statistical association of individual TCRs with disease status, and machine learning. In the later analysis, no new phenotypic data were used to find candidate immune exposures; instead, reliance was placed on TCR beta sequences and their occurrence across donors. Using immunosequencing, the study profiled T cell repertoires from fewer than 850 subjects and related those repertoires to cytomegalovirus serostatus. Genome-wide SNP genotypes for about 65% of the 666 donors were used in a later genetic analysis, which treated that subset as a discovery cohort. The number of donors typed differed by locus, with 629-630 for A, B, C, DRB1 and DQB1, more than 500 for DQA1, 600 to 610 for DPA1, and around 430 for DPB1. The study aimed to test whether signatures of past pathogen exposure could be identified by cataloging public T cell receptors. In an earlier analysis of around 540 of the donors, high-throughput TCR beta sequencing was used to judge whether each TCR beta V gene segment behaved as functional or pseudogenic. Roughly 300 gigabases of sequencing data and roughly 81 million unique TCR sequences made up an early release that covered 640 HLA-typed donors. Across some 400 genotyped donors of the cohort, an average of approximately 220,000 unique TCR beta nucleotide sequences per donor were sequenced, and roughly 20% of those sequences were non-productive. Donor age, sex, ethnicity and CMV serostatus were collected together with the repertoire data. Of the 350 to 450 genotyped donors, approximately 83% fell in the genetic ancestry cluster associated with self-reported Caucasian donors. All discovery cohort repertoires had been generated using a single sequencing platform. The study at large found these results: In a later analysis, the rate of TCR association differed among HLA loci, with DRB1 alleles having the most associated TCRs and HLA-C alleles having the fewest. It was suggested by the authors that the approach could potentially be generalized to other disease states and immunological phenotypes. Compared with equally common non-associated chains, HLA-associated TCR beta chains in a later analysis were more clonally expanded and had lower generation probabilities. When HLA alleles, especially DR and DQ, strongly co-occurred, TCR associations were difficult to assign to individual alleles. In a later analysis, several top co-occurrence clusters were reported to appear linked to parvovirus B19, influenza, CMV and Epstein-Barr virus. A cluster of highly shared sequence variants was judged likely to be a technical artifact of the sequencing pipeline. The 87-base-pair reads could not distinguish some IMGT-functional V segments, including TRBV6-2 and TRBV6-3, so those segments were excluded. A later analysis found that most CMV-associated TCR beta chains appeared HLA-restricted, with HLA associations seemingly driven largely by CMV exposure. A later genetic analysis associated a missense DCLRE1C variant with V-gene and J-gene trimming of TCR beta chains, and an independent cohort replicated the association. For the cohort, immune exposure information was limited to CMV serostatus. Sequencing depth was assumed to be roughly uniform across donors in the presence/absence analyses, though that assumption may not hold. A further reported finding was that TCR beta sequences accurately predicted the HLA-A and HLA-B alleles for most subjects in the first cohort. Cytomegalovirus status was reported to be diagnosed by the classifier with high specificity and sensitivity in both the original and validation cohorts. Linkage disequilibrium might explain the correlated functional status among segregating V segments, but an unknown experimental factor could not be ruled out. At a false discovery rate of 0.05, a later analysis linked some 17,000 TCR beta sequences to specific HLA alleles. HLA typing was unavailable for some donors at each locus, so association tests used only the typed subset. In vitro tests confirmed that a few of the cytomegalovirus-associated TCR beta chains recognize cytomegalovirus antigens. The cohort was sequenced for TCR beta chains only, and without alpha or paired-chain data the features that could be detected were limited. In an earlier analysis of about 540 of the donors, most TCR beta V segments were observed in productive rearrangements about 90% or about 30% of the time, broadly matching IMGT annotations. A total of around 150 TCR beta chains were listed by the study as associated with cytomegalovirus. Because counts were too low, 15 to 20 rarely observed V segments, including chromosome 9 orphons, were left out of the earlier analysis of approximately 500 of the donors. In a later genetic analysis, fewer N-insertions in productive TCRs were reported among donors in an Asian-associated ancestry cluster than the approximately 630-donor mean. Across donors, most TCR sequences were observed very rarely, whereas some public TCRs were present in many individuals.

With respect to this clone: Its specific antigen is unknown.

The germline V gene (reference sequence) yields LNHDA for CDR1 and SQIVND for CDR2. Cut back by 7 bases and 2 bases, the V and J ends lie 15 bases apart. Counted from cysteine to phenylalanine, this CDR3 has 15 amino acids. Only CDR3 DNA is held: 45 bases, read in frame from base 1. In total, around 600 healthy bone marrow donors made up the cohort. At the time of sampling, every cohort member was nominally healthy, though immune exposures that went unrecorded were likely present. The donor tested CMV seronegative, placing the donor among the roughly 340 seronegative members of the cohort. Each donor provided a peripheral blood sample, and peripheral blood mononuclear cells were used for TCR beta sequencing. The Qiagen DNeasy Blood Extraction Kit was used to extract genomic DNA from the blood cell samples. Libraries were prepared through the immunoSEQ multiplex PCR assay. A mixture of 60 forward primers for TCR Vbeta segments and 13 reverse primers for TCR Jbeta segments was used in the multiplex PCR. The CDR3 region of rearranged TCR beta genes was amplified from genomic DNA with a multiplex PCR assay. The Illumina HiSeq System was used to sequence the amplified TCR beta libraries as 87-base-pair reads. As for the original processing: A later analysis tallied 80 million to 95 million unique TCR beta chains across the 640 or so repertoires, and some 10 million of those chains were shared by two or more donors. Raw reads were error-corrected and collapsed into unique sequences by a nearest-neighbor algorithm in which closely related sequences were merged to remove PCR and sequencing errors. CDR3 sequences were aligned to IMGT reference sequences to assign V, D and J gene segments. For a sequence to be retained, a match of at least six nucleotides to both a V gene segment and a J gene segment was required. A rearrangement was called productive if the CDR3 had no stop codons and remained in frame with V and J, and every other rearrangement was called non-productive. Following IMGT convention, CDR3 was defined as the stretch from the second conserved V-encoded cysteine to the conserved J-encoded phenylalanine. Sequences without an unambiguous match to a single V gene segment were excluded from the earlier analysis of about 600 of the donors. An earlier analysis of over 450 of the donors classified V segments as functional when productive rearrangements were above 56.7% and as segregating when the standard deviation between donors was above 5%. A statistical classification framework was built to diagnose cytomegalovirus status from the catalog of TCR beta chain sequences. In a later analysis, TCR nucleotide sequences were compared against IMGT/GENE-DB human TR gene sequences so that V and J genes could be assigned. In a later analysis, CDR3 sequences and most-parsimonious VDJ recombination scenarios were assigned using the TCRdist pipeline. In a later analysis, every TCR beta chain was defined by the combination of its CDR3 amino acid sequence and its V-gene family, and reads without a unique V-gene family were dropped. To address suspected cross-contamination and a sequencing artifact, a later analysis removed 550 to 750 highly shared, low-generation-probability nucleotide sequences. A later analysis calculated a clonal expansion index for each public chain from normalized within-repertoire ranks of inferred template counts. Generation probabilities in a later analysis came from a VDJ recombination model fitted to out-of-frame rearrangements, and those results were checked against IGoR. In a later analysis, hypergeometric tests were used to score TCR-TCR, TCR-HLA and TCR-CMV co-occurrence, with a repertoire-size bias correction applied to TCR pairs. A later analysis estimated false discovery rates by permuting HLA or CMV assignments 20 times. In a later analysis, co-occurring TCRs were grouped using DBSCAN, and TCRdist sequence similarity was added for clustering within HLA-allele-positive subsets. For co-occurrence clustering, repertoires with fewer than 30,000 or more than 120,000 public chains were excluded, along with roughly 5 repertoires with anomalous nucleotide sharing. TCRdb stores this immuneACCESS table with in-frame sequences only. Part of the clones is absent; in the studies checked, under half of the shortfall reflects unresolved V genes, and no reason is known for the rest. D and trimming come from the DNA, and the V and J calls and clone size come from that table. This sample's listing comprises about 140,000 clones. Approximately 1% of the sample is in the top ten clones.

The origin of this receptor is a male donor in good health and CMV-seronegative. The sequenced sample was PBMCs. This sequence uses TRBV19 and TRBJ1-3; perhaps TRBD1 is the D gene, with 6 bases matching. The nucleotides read TGTGCCAGTATCCGAGGTGGGACACCTGGAAACACCATATATTTT. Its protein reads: CASIRGGTPGNTIYF. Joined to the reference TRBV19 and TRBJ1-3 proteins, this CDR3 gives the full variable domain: DGGITQSPKYLFRKEGQNVTLSCEQNLNHDAMYWYRQDPGQGLRLIYYSQIVNDFQKGDIAEGYSVSREKKESFPLTVTSAQKNPTAFYLCASIRGGTPGNTIYFGEGSWLTVV.